The rows below give T cell receptor beta chains drawn from one sample of a study of OX40 agonist ivuxolimab in advanced cancers. Clones were read by immunoSEQ multiplex PCR, and TCRdb kept only the in-frame ones, dropping some. The profile shows about 7,300 clones, 80% of them singletons. The starting material was CD4+ or CD8+ T cells sorted from blood, obtained in a trial of the OX40 agonist ivuxolimab. The receptors were gathered from an adult with an advanced solid tumor such as melanoma, head and neck, liver or kidney cancer. The CDR3 runs from the conserved cysteine through the conserved F or W. A D gene is named only where the DNA matches it firmly. Size values are once, few and many counts, or a class for expanded clones, and some rows have none.

size,J,V,D,CDR3,DNA
few,TRBJ2-7,TRBV16,.,CASSQSHGSYEQYF,TGTGCCAGCAGCCAATCCCACGGATCCTACGAGCAGTACTTC
.,TRBJ1-5,TRBV19,TRBD1,CASSTTGGNQPQHF,TGTGCCAGTAGTACCACAGGGGGCAATCAGCCCCAGCATTTT
.,TRBJ2-1,TRBV5-1,.,CASSLGSSGDNEQFF,TGCGCCAGCAGCTTGGGATCGTCAGGGGACAATGAGCAGTTCTTC
.,TRBJ2-7,TRBV27,.,CASSLGPRYEQYF,TGTGCCAGCAGTTTAGGGCCGAGATACGAGCAGTACTTC
.,TRBJ1-6,TRBV5-6,.,CASSSGAHGPPLDSPLHF,TGTGCCAGCAGTTCTGGGGCACACGGACCCCCCCTAGATTCACCCCTCCACTTT
.,TRBJ2-3,TRBV7-6,TRBD2,CASSRVEPSGSSTDTQYF,TGTGCCAGCAGCCGAGTCGAGCCTAGCGGGTCTAGCACAGATACGCAGTATTTT
.,TRBJ2-7,TRBV19,.,CASSGGSYEQYF,TGTGCCAGTAGCGGGGGTTCCTACGAGCAGTACTTC
.,TRBJ1-4,TRBV6-1,.,CASSPARGGEKLFF,TGTGCCAGCAGTCCGGCGAGGGGCGGCGAAAAACTGTTTTTT
medium-sized,TRBJ2-2,TRBV27,.,CASKKQENTGELFF,TGTGCCAGCAAAAAACAAGAGAACACCGGGGAGCTGTTTTTT
.,TRBJ1-2,TRBV5-1,TRBD1,CASSYPDYSYIQGADNYGYTF,TGCGCCAGCAGCTACCCAGATTATAGTTACATACAGGGGGCAGATAACTATGGCTACACCTTC
once,TRBJ2-1,TRBV4-1,TRBD2,CASSQDPSGGMRVNEQFF,TGCGCCAGCAGCCAAGATCCTAGCGGGGGAATGAGGGTCAATGAGCAGTTCTTC
few,TRBJ2-4,TRBV25-1,TRBD1,CARHGQGRVQYF,TGTGCCAGGCATGGACAGGGTCGCGTTCAGTACTTC
.,TRBJ2-3,TRBV28,TRBD1,CASSLLWGQGLSSTDTQYF,TGTGCCAGCAGTTTATTGTGGGGACAGGGCCTTTCTAGCACAGATACGCAGTATTTT
once,TRBJ2-7,TRBV19,.,CASSISASYEQYF,TGTGCCAGTAGTATTTCGGCCTCCTACGAGCAGTACTTC
.,TRBJ2-1,TRBV6-1,.,CASITGLNNNEQFF,TGTGCCAGCATAACGGGGCTCAATAACAATGAGCAGTTCTTC
.,TRBJ1-3,TRBV10-2,TRBD1,CASSLGQTSGNTIYF,TGCGCCAGCAGTTTGGGACAGACCTCTGGAAACACCATATATTTT
.,TRBJ1-1,TRBV11-2,.,CASSLGGGATEAFF,TGTGCCAGCAGCTTAGGGGGTGGGGCCACTGAAGCTTTCTTT
once,TRBJ2-7,TRBV6-5,.,CASTPGRSSVEQYF,TGTGCCAGCACCCCGGGACGGTCTTCAGTGGAGCAGTACTTC
.,TRBJ1-6,TRBV5-5,TRBD1,CASSDRGHLYNSPLHF,TGTGCCAGCAGCGACAGGGGCCACCTCTATAATTCACCCCTCCACTTT
.,TRBJ2-7,TRBV6-4,.,CASSDSLSSYEQYF,TGTGCCAGCAGTGACTCTCTAAGCTCCTACGAGCAGTACTTC
.,TRBJ2-7,TRBV6-5,TRBD1,CASSLGQSYEQYF,TGTGCCAGCAGTTTGGGACAGTCCTACGAGCAGTACTTC
once,TRBJ2-7,TRBV2,TRBD2,CASEPGLGAYEQYF,TGTGCCAGCGAGCCGGGACTAGGGGCCTACGAGCAGTACTTC
.,TRBJ1-3,TRBV4-2,.,CASSQVLMRPYTASGNTIYF,TGTGCCAGCAGCCAAGTACTTATGCGACCGTACACCGCCTCTGGAAACACCATATATTTT
.,TRBJ1-2,TRBV7-9,.,CASSPGGLFGGYTF,TGTGCCAGCAGCCCGGGGGGCCTATTCGGAGGCTACACCTTC
once,TRBJ1-2,TRBV6-6,.,CASSPGNRGYTF,TGTGCCAGCAGTCCAGGGAACCGGGGCTACACCTTC
once,TRBJ2-1,TRBV10-3,.,CAISNPQGIFYNEQFF,TGTGCCATCAGTAACCCCCAGGGTATTTTCTACAATGAGCAGTTCTTC
once,TRBJ2-2,TRBV5-6,.,CASSPRGLTGELFF,TGTGCCAGCAGCCCCAGAGGTCTTACCGGGGAGCTGTTTTTT
.,TRBJ2-1,TRBV6-5,TRBD2,CASSLASGGNEQFF,TGTGCCAGCAGTTTGGCTAGCGGGGGGAATGAGCAGTTCTTC
.,TRBJ2-2,TRBV6-1,.,CASGENSGVTGELFF,TGTGCCAGCGGAGAGAATTCGGGCGTGACCGGGGAGCTGTTTTTT
.,TRBJ2-2,TRBV13,.,CASSSPWRGPGELFF,TGTGCCAGCAGCTCCCCATGGCGGGGGCCCGGGGAGCTGTTTTTT
.,TRBJ1-1,TRBV28,TRBD1,CASRDRGTMNTEAFF,TGTGCCAGCAGAGACAGGGGTACAATGAACACTGAAGCTTTCTTT
.,TRBJ1-2,TRBV19,.,CASSIADTNYGYTF,TGTGCCAGTAGTATAGCGGACACAAACTATGGCTACACCTTC
.,TRBJ2-5,TRBV6-5,.,CASSSQETQYF,TGTGCCAGCAGCTCACAAGAGACCCAGTACTTC
.,TRBJ2-7,TRBV2,.,CASSEELTDYEQYF,TGTGCCAGCAGTGAAGAATTAACGGACTACGAGCAGTACTTC
.,TRBJ1-2,TRBV7-9,.,CASSSGYGYTF,TGTGCCAGCAGCTCGGGGTATGGCTACACCTTC
few,TRBJ1-2,TRBV7-6,.,CASSPSVVDGYTF,TGTGCCAGCAGCCCCAGCGTAGTCGATGGCTACACCTTC
.,TRBJ2-5,TRBV5-1,.,CASSLAGVPQETQYF,TGCGCCAGCAGCTTGGCCGGGGTTCCCCAAGAGACCCAGTACTTC
many,TRBJ1-2,TRBV10-3,.,CAISENPQAGAYGYTF,TGTGCCATCAGTGAGAACCCACAGGCTGGGGCCTATGGCTACACCTTC
.,TRBJ1-4,TRBV19,.,CATREQGAEKLFF,TGTGCCACAAGGGAACAGGGTGCTGAAAAACTGTTTTTT
.,TRBJ1-2,TRBV6-6,TRBD1,CASRSPRTGKDGYTF,TGTGCCAGCAGATCACCTCGGACAGGGAAGGATGGCTACACCTTC
.,TRBJ1-6,TRBV7-9,.,CAAMAGSNSPLHF,TGTGCCGCGATGGCAGGGAGTAATTCACCCCTCCACTTT
.,TRBJ2-1,TRBV19,TRBD1,CASSITGTGINNEQFF,TGTGCCAGTAGTATTACCGGGACAGGGATCAACAATGAGCAGTTCTTC
.,TRBJ1-2,TRBV9,TRBD1,CASSPPGQTPNYGYTF,TGTGCCAGCAGCCCTCCGGGACAGACCCCTAACTATGGCTACACCTTC
.,TRBJ2-7,TRBV11-2,.,CASSLDVVREQYF,TGTGCCAGCAGCCTGGACGTCGTGCGCGAGCAGTACTTC
.,TRBJ2-2,TRBV11-2,TRBD2,CASSLDPGLAARPGELFF,TGTGCCAGCAGCTTAGATCCGGGACTAGCCGCCCGGCCCGGGGAGCTGTTTTTT
.,TRBJ1-1,TRBV5-1,.,CASSSGKNTEAFF,TGCGCCAGCAGCTCCGGGAAGAACACTGAAGCTTTCTTT
.,TRBJ2-7,TRBV7-6,TRBD1,CASSLGTLQGASSYEQYF,TGTGCCAGCAGCTTAGGGACTCTACAGGGGGCCAGCTCCTACGAGCAGTACTTC
.,TRBJ2-7,TRBV5-4,TRBD1,CASSLGQGAYEQYF,TGTGCCAGCAGCTTGGGCCAGGGGGCCTACGAGCAGTACTTC
.,TRBJ2-7,TRBV4-1,.,CASSHRRDSNTYEQYF,TGCGCCAGCAGCCATCGCCGGGACTCCAACACCTACGAGCAGTACTTC
.,TRBJ2-3,TRBV6-1,.,CASSEIVRLPGSTDTQYF,TGTGCCAGCAGTGAAATCGTTAGGCTCCCCGGTAGCACAGATACGCAGTATTTT
.,TRBJ2-5,TRBV19,.,CASSITSSQETQYF,TGTGCCAGTAGTATTACATCCAGTCAAGAGACCCAGTACTTC
.,TRBJ2-2,TRBV6-5,TRBD1,CASGTGTANTGELFF,TGTGCCAGCGGTACCGGGACAGCCAACACCGGGGAGCTGTTTTTT
medium-sized,TRBJ2-7,TRBV7-9,TRBD1,CASSHRDRNYEQYF,TGTGCCAGCAGCCACCGGGACAGAAACTACGAGCAGTACTTC
.,TRBJ2-5,TRBV4-1,.,CASSHLSLQETQYF,TGCGCCAGCAGCCATTTGAGTCTGCAAGAGACCCAGTACTTC
.,TRBJ1-4,TRBV7-9,TRBD1,CASNSRDREGVNEKLFF,TGTGCCAGCAACTCTAGGGACAGGGAAGGAGTTAATGAAAAACTGTTTTTT